This TCR beta chain was recovered during a study of spatial heterogeneity in lung cancer. About the research overall: More than 8.5 raw reads, on average, carried each unique TCR and UMI combination.

General study findings and limits: The study found ubiquitous expanded tumor TCRs in blood more at resection than follow-up.

This clonotype was seen at least ten times. The antigen is unknown. Time point meaning: sample taken at primary tumor resection. In each case, whole RNA from tumor, nontumor lung or frozen PBMC was sequenced unsorted. TCRdb itself ran the 5' RACE reads through MiXCR, one entry per CDR3 protein. The sample shows about 39,000 distinct CDR3 sequences, roughly 5.2% of them seen only once. Germline V gives CDR1 SGHTA, CDR2 FQGNSA. Trimming pared 1 base from V and 7 bases from J, leaving 11 bases between. CDR3 length: 15 amino acids. Source: PBMCs, taken at surgery. This chain joins TRBV7-2 and TRBJ1-6; no clear D. This clonotype originated in a male donor with early-stage non-small cell lung cancer. CDR3 sequence (DNA): TGTGCCAGCAGCTTAGAGCGGCAGGCAAATTCACCCCTCCACTTT. This sequence encodes CASSLERQANSPLHF.